This TCR beta chain originates from a study of blood T cell repertoires in COVID-19. In the study overall: The United States, Italy and Spain were the sources of the acute and convalescent COVID-19 samples. T cells, B-cell-depleted T cells, or PBMCs provided the cDNA or gDNA that served as material.

This CDR3 is 17 amino acids long. CDR1 is SNHLY, CDR2 FYNNEI, per germline. V lost 6 bases and J lost 1; bases outside the gene matches: 13. How the authors handled the data: Estimation of nucleated cell counts was performed using reference gene primer amplification. Here immunoSEQ multiplex PCR was the method, and the copy in TCRdb shows in-frame clones only, minus some. That table is the source of V, J and clone size, and D and trimming were worked out from the DNA. The data hold over 95,000 clones, with approximately 84% observed a single time. The source is a woman between 40 and 55 years old with acute or convalescent COVID-19. The sample consisted of peripheral blood. The rearrangement links TRBV2 to TRBJ1-2, with 8 bases matching TRBD1. The DNA for the CDR3 is TGTGCCAGCAGCCCCTTCGGGACAGGTCGAGTTAACTATGGCTACACCTTC. Its translation: CASSPFGTGRVNYGYTF.